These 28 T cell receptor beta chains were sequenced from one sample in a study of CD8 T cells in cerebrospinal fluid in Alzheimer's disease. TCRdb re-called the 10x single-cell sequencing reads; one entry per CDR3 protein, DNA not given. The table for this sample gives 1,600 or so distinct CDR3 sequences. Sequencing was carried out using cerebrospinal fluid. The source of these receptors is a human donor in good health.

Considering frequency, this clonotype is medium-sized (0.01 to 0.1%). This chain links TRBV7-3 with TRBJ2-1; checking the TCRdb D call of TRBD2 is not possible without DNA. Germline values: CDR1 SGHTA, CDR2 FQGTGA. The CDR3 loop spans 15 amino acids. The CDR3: CASSLISGPYNEQFF.

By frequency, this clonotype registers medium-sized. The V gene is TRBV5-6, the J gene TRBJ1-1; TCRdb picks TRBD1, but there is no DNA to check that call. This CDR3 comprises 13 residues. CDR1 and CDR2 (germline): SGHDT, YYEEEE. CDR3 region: CASSADRMGEAFF.

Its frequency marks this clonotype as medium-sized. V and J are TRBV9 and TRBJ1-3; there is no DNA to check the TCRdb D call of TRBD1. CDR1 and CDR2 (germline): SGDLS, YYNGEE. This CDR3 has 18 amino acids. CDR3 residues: CASSVGDRARSSGNTIYF.

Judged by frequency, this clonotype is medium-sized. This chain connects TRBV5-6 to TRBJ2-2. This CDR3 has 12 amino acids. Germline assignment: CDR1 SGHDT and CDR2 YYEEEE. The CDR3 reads CASSHLTGELFF. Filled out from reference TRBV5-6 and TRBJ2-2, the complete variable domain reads DAGVTQSPTHLIKTRGQQVTLRCSPKSGHDTVSWYQQALGQGPQFIFQYYEEEERQRGNFPDRFSGHQFPNYSSELNVNALLLGDSALYLCASSHLTGELFFGEGSRLTVL.

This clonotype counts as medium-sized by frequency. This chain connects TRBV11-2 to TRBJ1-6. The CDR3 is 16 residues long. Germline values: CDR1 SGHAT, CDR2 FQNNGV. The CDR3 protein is CASSPGLSSYNSPLHF.

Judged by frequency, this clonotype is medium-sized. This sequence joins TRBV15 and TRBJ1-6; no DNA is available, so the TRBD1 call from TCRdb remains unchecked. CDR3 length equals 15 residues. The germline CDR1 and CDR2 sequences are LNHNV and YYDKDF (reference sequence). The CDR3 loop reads CATSRDRDRNSPLHF.

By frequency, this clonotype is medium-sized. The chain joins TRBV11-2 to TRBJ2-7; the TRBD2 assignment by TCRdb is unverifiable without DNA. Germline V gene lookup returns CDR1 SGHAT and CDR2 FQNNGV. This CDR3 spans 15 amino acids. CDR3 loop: CASSFLAGGPNEQYF.

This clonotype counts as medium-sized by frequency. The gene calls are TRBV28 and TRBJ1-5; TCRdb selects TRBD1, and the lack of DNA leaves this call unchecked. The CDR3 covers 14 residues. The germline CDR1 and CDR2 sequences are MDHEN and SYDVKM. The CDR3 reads CASVPGGSNQPQHF.

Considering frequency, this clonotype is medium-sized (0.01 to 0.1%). The CDR3 loop is CASSGAGTSLYNEQFF. This chain joins TRBV5-6 and TRBJ2-1; TCRdb's assignment of TRBD2 cannot be checked, as there is no DNA. The CDR3 is 16 residues long. Germline CDR1 reads SGHDT; CDR2 reads YYEEEE.

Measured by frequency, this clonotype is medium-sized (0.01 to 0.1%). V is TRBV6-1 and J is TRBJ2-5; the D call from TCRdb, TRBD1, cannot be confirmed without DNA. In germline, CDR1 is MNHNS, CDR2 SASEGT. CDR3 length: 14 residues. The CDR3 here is CASIRTGGIGTQYF.

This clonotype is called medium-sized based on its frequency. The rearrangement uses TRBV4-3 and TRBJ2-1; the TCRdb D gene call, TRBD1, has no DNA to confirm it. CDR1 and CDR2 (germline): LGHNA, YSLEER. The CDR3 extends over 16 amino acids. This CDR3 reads CASSQVGQGAGNEQFF.

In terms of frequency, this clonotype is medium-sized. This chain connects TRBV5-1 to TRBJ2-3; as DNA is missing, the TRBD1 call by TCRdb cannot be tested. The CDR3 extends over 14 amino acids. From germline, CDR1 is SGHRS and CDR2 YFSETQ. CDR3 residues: CASTRGGSTDTQYF.

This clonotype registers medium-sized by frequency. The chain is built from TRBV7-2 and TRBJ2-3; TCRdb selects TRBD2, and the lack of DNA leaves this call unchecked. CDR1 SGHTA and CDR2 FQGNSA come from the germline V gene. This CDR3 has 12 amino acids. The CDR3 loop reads CASSPGGTTTHF.

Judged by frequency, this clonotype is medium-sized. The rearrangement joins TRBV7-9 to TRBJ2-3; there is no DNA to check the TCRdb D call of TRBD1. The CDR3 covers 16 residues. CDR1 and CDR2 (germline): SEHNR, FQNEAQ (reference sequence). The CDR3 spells CASSLRLGDFADTQYF. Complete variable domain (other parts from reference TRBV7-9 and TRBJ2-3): DTGVSQNPRHKITKRGQNVTFRCDPISEHNRLYWYRQTLGQGPEFLTYFQNEAQLEKSRLLSDRFSAERPKGSFSTLEIQRTEQGDSAMYLCASSLRLGDFADTQYFGPGTRLTVL.

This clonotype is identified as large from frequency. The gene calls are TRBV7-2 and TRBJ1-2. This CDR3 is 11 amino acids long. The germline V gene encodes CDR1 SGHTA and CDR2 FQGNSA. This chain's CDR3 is CASSRRDGYTF.

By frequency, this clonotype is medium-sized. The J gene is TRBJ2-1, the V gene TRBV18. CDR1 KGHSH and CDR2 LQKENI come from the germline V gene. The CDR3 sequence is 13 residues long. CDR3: CASSPPGSNEQFF.

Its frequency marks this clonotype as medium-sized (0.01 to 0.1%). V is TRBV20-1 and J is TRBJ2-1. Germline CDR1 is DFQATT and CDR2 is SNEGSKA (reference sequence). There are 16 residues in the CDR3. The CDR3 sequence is CSARTLWAGFYNEQFF.

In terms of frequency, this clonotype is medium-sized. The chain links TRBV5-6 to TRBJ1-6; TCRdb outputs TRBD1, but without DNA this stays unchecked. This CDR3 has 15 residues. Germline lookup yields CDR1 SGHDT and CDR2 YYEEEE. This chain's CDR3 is CASSLWQGASSPLHF.

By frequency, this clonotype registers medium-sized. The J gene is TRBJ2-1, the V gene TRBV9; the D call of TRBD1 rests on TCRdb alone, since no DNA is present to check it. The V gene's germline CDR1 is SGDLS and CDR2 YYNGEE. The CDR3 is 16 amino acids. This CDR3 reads CASSGTSTGHYNEQFF.

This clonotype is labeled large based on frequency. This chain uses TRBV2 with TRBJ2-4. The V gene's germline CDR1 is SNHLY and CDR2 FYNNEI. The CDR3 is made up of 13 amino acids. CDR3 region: CASSDTVKNIQYF. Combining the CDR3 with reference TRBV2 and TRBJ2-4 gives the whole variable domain EPEVTQTPSHQVTQMGQEVILRCVPISNHLYFYWYRQILGQKVEFLVSFYNNEISEKSEIFDDQFSVERPDGSNFTLKIRSTKLEDSAMYFCASSDTVKNIQYFGAGTRLSVL.

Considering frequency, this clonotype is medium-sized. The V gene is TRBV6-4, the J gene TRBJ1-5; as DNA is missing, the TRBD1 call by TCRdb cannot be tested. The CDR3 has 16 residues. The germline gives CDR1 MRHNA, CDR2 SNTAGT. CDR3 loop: CASTQGQHRLGGPQHF.

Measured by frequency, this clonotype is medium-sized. The CDR3 protein is CASYRRGGELFF. The chain employs TRBV6-6 and TRBJ2-2. Germline CDR1 and CDR2: MNHNY and SVGAGI (reference sequence). The CDR3 sequence is 12 residues long.

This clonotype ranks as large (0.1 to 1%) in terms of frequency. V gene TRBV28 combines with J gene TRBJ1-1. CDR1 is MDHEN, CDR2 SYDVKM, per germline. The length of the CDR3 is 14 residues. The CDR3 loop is CASSLLGLNTEAFF.

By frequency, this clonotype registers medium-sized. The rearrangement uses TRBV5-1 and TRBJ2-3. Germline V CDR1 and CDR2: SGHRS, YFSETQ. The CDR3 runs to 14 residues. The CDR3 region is CASSLGGGTDTQYF.

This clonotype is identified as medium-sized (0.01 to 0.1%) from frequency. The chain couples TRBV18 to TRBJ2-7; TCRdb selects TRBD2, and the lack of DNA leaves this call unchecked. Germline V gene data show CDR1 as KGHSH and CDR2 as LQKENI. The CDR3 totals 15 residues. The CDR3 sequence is CASSPFSGNLYEQYF.

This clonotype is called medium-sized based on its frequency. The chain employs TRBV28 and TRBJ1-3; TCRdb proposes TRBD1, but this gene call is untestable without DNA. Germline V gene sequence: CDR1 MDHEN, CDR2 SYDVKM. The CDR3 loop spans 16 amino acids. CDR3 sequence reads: CASSRYQGDSGNTIYF.

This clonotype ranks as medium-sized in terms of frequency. CDR3 residues: CAWSEGLAVTYEQYF. The chain recombines TRBV30 with TRBJ2-7; TCRdb proposes TRBD2, but this gene call is untestable without DNA. In germline, CDR1 is GTSNPN, CDR2 SVGIG (reference sequence). The CDR3 spans 15 residues.

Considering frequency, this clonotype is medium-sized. The CDR3 here is CASSLEDGSYEQYF. The J gene is TRBJ2-7, the V gene TRBV11-2. The CDR3 totals 14 residues. The germline CDR1 and CDR2 sequences are SGHAT and FQNNGV. The full variable domain, its missing parts supplied by reference TRBV11-2 and TRBJ2-7, is EAGVAQSPRYKIIEKRQSVAFWCNPISGHATLYWYQQILGQGPKLLIQFQNNGVVDDSQLPKDRFSAERLKGVDSTLKIQPAKLEDSAVYLCASSLEDGSYEQYFGPGTRLTVT.